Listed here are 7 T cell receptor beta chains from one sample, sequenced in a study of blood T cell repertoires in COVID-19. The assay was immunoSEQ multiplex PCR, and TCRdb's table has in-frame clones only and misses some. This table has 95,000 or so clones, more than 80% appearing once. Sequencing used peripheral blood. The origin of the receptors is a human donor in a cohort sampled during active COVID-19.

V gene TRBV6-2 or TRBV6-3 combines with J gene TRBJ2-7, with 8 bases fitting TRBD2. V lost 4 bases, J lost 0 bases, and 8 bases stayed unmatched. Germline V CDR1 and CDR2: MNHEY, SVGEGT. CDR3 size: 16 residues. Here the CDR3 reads CASSSTGLGRSYEQYF. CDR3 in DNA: TGTGCCAGCAGTTCGACGGGACTAGGCCGCTCCTACGAGCAGTACTTC.

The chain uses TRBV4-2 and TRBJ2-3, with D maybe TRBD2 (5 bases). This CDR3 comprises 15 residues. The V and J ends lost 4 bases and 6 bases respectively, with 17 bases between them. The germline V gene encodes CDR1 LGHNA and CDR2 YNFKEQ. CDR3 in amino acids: CASSLGGASKDTQYF. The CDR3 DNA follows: TGTGCCAGCAGCCTAGGAGGAGCCTCCAAGGATACGCAGTATTTT.

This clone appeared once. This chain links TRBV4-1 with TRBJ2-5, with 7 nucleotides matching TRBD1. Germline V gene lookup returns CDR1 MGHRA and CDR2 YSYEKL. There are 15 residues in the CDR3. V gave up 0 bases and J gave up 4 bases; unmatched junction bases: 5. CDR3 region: CASSQDTPGGETQYF. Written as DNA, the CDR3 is TGCGCCAGCAGCCAAGATACACCAGGGGGAGAGACCCAGTACTTC.

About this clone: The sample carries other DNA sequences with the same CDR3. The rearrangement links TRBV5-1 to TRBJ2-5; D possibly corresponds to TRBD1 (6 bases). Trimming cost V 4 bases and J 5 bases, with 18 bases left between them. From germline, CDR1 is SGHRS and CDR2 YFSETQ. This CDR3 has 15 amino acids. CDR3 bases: TGCGCCAGCAGCGTCCCAGGACAGAGTTCCGAGACCCAGTACTTC. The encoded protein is CASSVPGQSSETQYF.

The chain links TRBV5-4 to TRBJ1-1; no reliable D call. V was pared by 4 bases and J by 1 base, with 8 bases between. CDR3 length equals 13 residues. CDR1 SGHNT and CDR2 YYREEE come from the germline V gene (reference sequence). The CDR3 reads CASSRQENTEAFF. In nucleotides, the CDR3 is TGTGCCAGCAGCCGCCAGGAGAACACTGAAGCTTTCTTT.

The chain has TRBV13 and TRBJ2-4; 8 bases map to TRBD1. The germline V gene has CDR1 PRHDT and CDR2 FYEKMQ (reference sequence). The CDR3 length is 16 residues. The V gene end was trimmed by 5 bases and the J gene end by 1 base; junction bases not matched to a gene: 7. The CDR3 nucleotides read TGTGCCAGCAGCCCCCGGAACAGGGGGGCCAAAAACATTCAGTACTTC. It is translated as CASSPRNRGAKNIQYF.

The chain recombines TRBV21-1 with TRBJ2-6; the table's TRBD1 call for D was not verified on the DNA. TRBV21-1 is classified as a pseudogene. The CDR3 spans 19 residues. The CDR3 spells CASSSTGTGPSSGANVLTF. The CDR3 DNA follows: TGTGCCAGCAGCAGCACCGGGACAGGTCCATCCTCTGGGGCCAACGTCCTGACTTTC.